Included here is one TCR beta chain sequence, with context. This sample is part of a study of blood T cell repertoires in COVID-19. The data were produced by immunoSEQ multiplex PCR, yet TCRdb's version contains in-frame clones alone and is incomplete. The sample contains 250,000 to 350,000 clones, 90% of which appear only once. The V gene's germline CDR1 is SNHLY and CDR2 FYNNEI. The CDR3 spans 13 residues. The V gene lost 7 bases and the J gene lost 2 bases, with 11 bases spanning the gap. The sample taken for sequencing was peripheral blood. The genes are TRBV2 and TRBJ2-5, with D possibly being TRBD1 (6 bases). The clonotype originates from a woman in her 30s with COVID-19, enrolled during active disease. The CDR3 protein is CASNFRGQETQYF. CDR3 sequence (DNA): TGTGCCAGCAATTTTAGGGGGCAAGAGACCCAGTACTTC.